The clone carrying this T cell receptor (beta chain) was counted a few times. Its antigen remains unidentified. This entry comes from a study of T cell repertoires in cytomegalovirus infection. In the study overall: Signatures in public TCR beta sequences pointed to both CMV infection and matching HLA type.

Germline CDR1 is SGHVT and CDR2 is SQSDAQ. This CDR3 has 13 residues. Trimming shortened V by 0 bases and J by 11 bases, and 11 bases separated the two germline ends. One entry per CDR3 protein results from TCRdb running MiXCR on the reads. The sample carries 650,000 to 900,000 distinct CDR3 sequences, almost 30% recorded once. General study points: CMV-specific TCR beta clonotypes restricted by HLA-C dominated the ex vivo response.

This receptor was identified in a human donor in good health (CMV status not recorded). Some clones in this sample may be carry-over from other donors' samples. This chain connects TRBV7-4 to TRBJ1-5, with D possibly matching TRBD1 (6 bases). Here the sequenced sample was cultured CD8+ T cells from PBMCs, taken from culture after CMV antigen stimulation. The CDR3 coding sequence is TGTGCCAGCAGCTTAGCTGGTGACAGGACCCAGCATTTT. It yields the protein CASSLAGDRTQHF.